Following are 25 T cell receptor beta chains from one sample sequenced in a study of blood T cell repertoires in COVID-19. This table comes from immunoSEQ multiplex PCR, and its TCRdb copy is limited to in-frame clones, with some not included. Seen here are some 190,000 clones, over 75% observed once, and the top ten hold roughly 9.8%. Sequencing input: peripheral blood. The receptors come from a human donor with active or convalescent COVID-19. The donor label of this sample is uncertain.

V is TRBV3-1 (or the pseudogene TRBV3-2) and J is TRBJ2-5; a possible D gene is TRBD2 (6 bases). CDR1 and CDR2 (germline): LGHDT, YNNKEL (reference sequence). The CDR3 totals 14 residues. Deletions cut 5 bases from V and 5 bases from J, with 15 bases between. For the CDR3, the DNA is TGTGCCAGCAGCTCAACCACAGGAGGGGAGACCCAGTACTTC. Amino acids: CASSSTTGGETQYF.

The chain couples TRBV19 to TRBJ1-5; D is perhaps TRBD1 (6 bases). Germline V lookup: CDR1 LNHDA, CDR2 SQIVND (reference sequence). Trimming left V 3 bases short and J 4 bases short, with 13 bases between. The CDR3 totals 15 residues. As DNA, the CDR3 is TGTGCCAGTAGTATCATGAGGCAGGGGAATCAGCCCCAGCATTTT. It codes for CASSIMRQGNQPQHF.

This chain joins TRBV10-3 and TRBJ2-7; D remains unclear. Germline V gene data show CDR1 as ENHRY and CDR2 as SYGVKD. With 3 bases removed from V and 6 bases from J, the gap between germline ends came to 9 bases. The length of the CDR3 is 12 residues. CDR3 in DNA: TGTGCCATCAGTGATAGTGGCGGCGAGCAGTACTTC. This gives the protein CAISDSGGEQYF.

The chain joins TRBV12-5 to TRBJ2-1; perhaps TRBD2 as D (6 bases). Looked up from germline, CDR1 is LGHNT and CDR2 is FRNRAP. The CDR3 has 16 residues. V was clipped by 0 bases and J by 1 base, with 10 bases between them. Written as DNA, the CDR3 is TGTGCTAGTGGTTTGGTAGCGGGCCTATCCTACAATGAGCAGTTCTTC. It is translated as CASGLVAGLSYNEQFF.

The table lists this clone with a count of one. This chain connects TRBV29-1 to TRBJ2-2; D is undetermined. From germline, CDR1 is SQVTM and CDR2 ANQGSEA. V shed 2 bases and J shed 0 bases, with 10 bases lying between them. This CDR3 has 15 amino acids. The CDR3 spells CSVELRGANTGELFF. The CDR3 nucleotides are TGCAGCGTTGAACTCCGCGGCGCGAACACCGGGGAGCTGTTTTTT.

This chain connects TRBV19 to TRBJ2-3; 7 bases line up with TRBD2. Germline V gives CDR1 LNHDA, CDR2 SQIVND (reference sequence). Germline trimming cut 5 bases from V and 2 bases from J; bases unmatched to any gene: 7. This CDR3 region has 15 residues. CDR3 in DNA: TGTGCCAGTAGTTGGGGCGGGAGAGACACAGATACGCAGTATTTT. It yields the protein CASSWGGRDTDTQYF.

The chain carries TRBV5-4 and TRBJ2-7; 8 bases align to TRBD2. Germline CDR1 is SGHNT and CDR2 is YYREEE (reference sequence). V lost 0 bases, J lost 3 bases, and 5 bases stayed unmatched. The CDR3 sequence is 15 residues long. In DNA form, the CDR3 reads TGTGCCAGCAGCTTGGCGGGGGGGCTCGACTACGAGCAGTACTTC. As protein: CASSLAGGLDYEQYF.

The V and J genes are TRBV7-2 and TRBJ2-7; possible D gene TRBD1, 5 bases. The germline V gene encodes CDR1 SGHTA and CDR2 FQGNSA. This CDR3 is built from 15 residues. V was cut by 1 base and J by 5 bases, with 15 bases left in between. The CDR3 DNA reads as TGTGCCAGCAGCTTAGTGAGTAGGCAGGGCCACGAGCAGTACTTC. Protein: CASSLVSRQGHEQYF.

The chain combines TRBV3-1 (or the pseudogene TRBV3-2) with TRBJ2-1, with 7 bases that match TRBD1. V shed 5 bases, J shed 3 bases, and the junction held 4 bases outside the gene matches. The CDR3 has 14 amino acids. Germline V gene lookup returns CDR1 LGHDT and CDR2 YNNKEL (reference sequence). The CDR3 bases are TGTGCCAGCAGCACCCGGGACAGCTACAATGAGCAGTTCTTC. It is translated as CASSTRDSYNEQFF.

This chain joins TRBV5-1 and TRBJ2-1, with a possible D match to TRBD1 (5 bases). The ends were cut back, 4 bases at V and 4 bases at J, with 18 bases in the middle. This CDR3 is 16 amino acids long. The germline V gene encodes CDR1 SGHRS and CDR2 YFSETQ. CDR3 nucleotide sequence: TGCGCCAGCAGCACCCTCCCAGGGTTTCTATACAATGAGCAGTTCTTC. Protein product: CASSTLPGFLYNEQFF.

CDR3 in amino acids: CASSQDRGRWGTSGDAYEQYF. CDR3 bases: TGCGCCAGCAGCCAAGATCGGGGCAGGTGGGGGACTAGCGGGGACGCCTACGAGCAGTACTTC. The chain combines TRBV4-1 with TRBJ2-7, with 13 bases lining up with TRBD2. V lost 0 bases and J lost 2; bases outside the gene matches: 16. The CDR3 is 21 residues long. Germline V gene lookup returns CDR1 MGHRA and CDR2 YSYEKL.

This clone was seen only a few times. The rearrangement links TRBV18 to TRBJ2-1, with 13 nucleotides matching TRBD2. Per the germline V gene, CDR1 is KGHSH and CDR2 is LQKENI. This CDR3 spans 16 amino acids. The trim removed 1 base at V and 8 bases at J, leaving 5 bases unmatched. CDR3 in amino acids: CASSPQTSGRGDEQFF. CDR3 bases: TGTGCCAGCTCACCACAAACTAGCGGGAGGGGTGATGAGCAGTTCTTC. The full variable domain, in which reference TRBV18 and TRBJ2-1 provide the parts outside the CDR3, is NAGVMQNPRHLVRRRGQEARLRCSPMKGHSHVYWYRQLPEEGLKFMVYLQKENIIDESGMPKERFSAEFPKEGPSILRIQQVVRGDSAAYFCASSPQTSGRGDEQFFGPGTRLTVL.

The CDR3 region has the DNA TGTGCCAGCAGCTTGGACAGGGGCGACGAGCAGTACTTC. Amino acid sequence: CASSLDRGDEQYF. The J gene is TRBJ2-7, the V gene TRBV5-4; 7 nucleotides align to TRBD1. The V segment lost 0 bases and the J segment 5 bases; nucleotides outside the gene matches: 2. The CDR3 runs 13 residues. Germline loops: CDR1 SGHNT, CDR2 YYREEE (reference sequence).

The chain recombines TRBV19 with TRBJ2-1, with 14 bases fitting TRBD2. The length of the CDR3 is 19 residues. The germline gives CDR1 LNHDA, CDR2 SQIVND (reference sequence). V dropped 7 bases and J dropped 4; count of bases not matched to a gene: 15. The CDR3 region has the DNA TGTGCCAGTACCGCGACAGAAAGACTAGCGGGAGGGGTATACAATGAGCAGTTCTTC. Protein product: CASTATERLAGGVYNEQFF.

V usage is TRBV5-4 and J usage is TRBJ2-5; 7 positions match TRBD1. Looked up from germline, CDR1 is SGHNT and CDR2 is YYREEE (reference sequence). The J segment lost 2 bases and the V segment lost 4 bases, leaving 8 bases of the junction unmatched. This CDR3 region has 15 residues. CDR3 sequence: CASSPGWDRQETQYF. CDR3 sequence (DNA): TGTGCCAGCAGCCCAGGATGGGACAGACAAGAGACCCAGTACTTC. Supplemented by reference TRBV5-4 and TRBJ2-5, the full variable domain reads ETGVTQSPTHLIKTRGQQVTLRCSSQSGHNTVSWYQQALGQGPQFIFQYYREEENGRGNFPPRFSGLQFPNYSSELNVNALELDDSALYLCASSPGWDRQETQYFGPGTRLLVL.

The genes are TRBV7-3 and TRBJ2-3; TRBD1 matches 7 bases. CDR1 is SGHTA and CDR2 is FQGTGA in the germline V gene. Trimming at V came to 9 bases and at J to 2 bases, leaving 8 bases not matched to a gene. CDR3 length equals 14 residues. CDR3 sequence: CASRQGTSTDTQYF. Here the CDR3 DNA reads TGTGCCAGTCGACAGGGCACTTCCACAGATACGCAGTATTTT. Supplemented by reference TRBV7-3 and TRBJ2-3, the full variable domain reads GAGVSQTPSNKVTEKGKYVELRCDPISGHTALYWYRQSLGQGPEFLIYFQGTGAADDSGLPNDRFFAVRPEGSVSTLKIQRTERGDSAVYLCASRQGTSTDTQYFGPGTRLTVL.

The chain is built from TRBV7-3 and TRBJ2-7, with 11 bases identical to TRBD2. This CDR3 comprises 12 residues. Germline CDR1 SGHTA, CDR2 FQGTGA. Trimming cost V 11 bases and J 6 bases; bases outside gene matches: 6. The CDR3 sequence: CARLLAGAEQYF. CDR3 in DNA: TGTGCCCGGCTACTAGCGGGAGCCGAGCAGTACTTC.

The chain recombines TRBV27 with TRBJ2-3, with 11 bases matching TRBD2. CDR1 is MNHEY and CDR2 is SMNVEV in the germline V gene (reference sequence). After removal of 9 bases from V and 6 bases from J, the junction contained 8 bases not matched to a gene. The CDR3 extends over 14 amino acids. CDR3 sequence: CASISGGAGDTQYF. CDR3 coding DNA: TGTGCCAGTATTAGCGGGGGGGCAGGGGATACGCAGTATTTT.

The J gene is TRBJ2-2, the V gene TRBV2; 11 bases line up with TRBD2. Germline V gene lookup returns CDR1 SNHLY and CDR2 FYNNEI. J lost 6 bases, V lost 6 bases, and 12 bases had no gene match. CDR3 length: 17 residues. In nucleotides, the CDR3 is TGTGCCAGCAGGGTAGCGGGAGGGCCGGCCGGGGCCGGGGAGCTGTTTTTT. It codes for CASRVAGGPAGAGELFF.

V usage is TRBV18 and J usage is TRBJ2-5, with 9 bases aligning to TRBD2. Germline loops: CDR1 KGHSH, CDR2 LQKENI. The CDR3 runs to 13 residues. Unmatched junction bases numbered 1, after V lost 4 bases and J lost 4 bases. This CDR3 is CASSLSGGETQYF. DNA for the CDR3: TGTGCCAGCTCACTTAGCGGGGGAGAGACCCAGTACTTC.

CDR3 amino acids: CATISGRASDEQFF. CDR3 in DNA: TGTGCCACCATCAGCGGGAGGGCCAGCGATGAGCAGTTCTTC. This chain connects TRBV15 to TRBJ2-1, with TRBD2 identical over 10 bases. Losses at the gene ends were 7 bases for V and 8 bases for J; bases not matched to a gene: 8. CDR3 length equals 14 residues. Per the germline V gene, CDR1 is LNHNV and CDR2 is YYDKDF (reference sequence).

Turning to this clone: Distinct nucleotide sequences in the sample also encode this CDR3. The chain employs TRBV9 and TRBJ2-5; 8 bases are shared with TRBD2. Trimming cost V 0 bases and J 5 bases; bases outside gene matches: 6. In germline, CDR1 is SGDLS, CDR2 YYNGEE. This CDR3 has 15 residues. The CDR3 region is CASSVAGGPQETQYF. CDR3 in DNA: TGTGCCAGCAGCGTAGCGGGGGGGCCCCAGGAGACCCAGTACTTC.

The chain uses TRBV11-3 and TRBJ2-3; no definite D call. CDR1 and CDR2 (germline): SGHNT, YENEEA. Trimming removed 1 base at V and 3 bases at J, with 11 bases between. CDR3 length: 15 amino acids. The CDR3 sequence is CASSLGVSMTDTQYF. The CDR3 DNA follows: TGTGCCAGCAGCTTAGGAGTTAGTATGACAGATACGCAGTATTTT.

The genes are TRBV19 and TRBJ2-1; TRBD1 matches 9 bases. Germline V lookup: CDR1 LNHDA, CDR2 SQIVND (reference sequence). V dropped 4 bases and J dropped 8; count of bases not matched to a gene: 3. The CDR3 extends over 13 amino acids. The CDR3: CASSRGQGDEQFF. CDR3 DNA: TGTGCCAGTAGTAGGGGACAGGGCGATGAGCAGTTCTTC.

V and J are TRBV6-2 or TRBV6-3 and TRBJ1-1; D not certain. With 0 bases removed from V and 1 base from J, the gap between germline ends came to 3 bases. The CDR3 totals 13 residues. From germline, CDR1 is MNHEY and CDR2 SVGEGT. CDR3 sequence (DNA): TGTGCCAGCAGTTACTCGGCGAACACTGAAGCTTTCTTT. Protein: CASSYSANTEAFF.